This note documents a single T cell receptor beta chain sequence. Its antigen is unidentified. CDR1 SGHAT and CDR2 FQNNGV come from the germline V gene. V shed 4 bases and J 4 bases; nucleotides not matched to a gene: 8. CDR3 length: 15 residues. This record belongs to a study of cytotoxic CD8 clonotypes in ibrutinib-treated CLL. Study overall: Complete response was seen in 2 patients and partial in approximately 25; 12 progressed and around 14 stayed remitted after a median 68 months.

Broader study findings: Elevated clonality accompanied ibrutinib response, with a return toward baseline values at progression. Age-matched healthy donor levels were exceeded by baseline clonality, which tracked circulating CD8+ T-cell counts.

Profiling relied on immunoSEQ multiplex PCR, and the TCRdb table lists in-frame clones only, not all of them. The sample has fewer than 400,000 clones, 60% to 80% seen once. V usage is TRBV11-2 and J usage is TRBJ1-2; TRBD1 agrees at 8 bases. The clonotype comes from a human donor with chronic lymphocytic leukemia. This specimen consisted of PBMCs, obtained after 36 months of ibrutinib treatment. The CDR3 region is CASSSTAGTGYGYTF. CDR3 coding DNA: TGTGCCAGCAGCTCGACCGCCGGGACAGGCTATGGCTACACCTTC.